This T cell receptor beta chain was sequenced in a study of regulatory and conventional T cells in RAG deficiency. TCRdb's copy holds only in-frame clones and misses some; the assay was immunoSEQ multiplex PCR. In the table there are 32,000 or so clones, around 91% of which are singletons. Study-wide results and caveats: Omenn patients showed >90% Treg-Tconv overlap and shorter CDR3 lengths. Shannon entropy fell and Simpson indices rose in RAG-deficient patients.

A remark on this clone: Antigen specificity is unknown.

The germline CDR1 and CDR2 sequences are SGHTA and FQGNSA. J gave up 6 bases and V 1 base, and 7 bases lay outside the gene matches. The CDR3 covers 15 residues. The sample was also reused in another study, on regulatory T cells. From that paper: The primer mix had 52 TRBV and 13 TRBJ primers. Patient repertoires had restricted TRB V-J pairs and skewed V and J usage, most in Tregs.

Sequencing was carried out using CD8+ T cells sorted from blood. The chain has TRBV7-2 and TRBJ2-7; TRBD1 agrees at 9 bases. The source is a human donor in good health. CDR3 DNA: TGTGCCAGCAGCTTAGTGCGGACAGGGGTCGGCGAGCAGTACTTC. As protein: CASSLVRTGVGEQYF. The complete variable domain, with remaining parts taken from reference TRBV7-2 and TRBJ2-7, reads GAGVSQSPSNKVTEKGKDVELRCDPISGHTALYWYRQSLGQGLEFLIYFQGNSAPDKSGLPSDRFSAERTGGSVSTLTIQRTQQEDSAVYLCASSLVRTGVGEQYFGPGTRLTVT.